These T cell receptor beta chains were read from a single sample in a study of memory B cells and T cells in multiple sclerosis. Their antigen targets remain unknown. The assay was immunoSEQ multiplex PCR, and TCRdb's table has in-frame clones only and misses some. The top ten hold about 2.5% of the sample, which has approximately 32,000 clones, roughly 82% seen once. Sequencing was done on a sample of PBMCs from blood kept in culture. The receptors were sampled from a human donor with multiple sclerosis. The CDR3 runs from the conserved cysteine through the conserved F or W. D genes are given only for firm matches. Clone sizes are given selectively: once, few, many, or a class where the clone is expanded.

cdr3_aa cdr3_nt j_call v_call clone_size d_call
CASSTETGGAGANVLTF TGCGCCAGCAGCACAGAGACAGGGGGCGCCGGGGCCAACGTCCTGACTTTC TRBJ2-6 TRBV5-1 - TRBD1
CASSPLAGTKNIQYF TGTGCCAGCAGTCCACTAGCGGGAACCAAAAACATTCAGTACTTC TRBJ2-4 TRBV28 - TRBD2
CASSFYPSGQRSGNTIYF TGCGCCAGCAGCTTCTATCCTTCCGGACAGAGGTCTGGAAACACCATATATTTT TRBJ1-3 TRBV5-1 - -
CSVEDLSTAVLGGGYTF TGCAGCGTTGAAGACCTCTCGACAGCGGTACTCGGGGGTGGCTACACCTTC TRBJ1-2 TRBV29-1 - -
CASSQGLRIYEQYF TGTGCCAGCAGCCAAGGACTAAGGATCTACGAGCAGTACTTC TRBJ2-7 TRBV14 - -
CASSGSRGNQPQHF TGTGCCAGCTCAGGGTCCAGGGGCAATCAGCCCCAGCATTTT TRBJ1-5 TRBV6-6 - -
CASSPGTGRSNQPQHF TGTGCCAGCAGCCCTGGGACAGGGAGGAGCAATCAGCCCCAGCATTTT TRBJ1-5 TRBV5-5 once TRBD1
CASSEWGRPEAFF TGTGCCAGCAGTGAGTGGGGGCGGCCTGAAGCTTTCTTT TRBJ1-1 TRBV6-1 - -
CASSVEPGSRAFF TGTGCCAGCAGCGTAGAACCAGGGTCAAGAGCTTTCTTT TRBJ1-1 TRBV9 - -
CASSLVGSSYNEQFF TGTGCCAGCAGCTTAGTGGGAAGCTCCTACAATGAGCAGTTCTTC TRBJ2-1 TRBV7-9 - -
CAWSGLAGAPDTQYF TGTGCCTGGAGTGGACTAGCGGGAGCCCCAGATACGCAGTATTTT TRBJ2-3 TRBV30 - TRBD2
CASSVRTVNTEAFF TGTGCCAGCAGTGTCCGGACAGTGAACACTGAAGCTTTCTTT TRBJ1-1 TRBV6-5 - -
CASSLMGRDRGGHEQFF TGTGCCAGCAGTTTAATGGGCCGGGACAGGGGGGGCCATGAGCAGTTCTTC TRBJ2-1 TRBV27 - TRBD1
CASSQDRDADTQYF TGCGCCAGCAGCCAGGACAGGGATGCAGATACGCAGTATTTT TRBJ2-3 TRBV5-1 - TRBD1
CASANWTARGEQYF TGTGCCAGCGCCAACTGGACAGCCCGCGGCGAGCAGTACTTC TRBJ2-7 TRBV18 - -
CASSVSGTGSYEQYF TGTGCCAGCAGTGTATCCGGGACAGGTAGTTACGAGCAGTACTTC TRBJ2-7 TRBV6-1 few TRBD1
CASSQDYAGLYGELFF TGCGCCAGCAGCCAAGATTACGCAGGGTTGTACGGGGAGCTGTTTTTT TRBJ2-2 TRBV4-1 - -
CASSPRLAGGQDTQYF TGTGCCAGCAGCCCCCGACTAGCGGGAGGGCAAGATACGCAGTATTTT TRBJ2-3 TRBV7-6 - TRBD2
CASSEMGESSEQYF TGTGCCAGCAGCGAGATGGGAGAGTCGTCCGAGCAGTACTTC TRBJ2-7 TRBV19 - -
CASSVRQGTDTQYF TGTGCCAGCAGCGTAAGACAGGGAACAGATACGCAGTATTTT TRBJ2-3 TRBV9 - TRBD1
CASSTWTSGQETQYF TGTGCCAGCAGCACCTGGACTAGCGGACAAGAGACCCAGTACTTC TRBJ2-5 TRBV7-6 - TRBD2
CASSQEGQGRRDTQYF TGCGCCAGCAGCCAAGAAGGACAGGGGAGGAGAGATACGCAGTATTTT TRBJ2-3 TRBV4-1 - TRBD1
CASSASGIGGQPQHF TGTGCCAGCAGCGCCTCAGGGATAGGGGGGCAGCCCCAGCATTTT TRBJ1-5 TRBV9 - -
CASSLAVGGEQYF TGCGCCAGCAGCTTGGCCGTAGGGGGCGAGCAGTACTTC TRBJ2-7 TRBV5-1 - -
CASSWSRDYGYTF TGTGCCAGCAGTTGGAGCAGGGACTATGGCTACACCTTC TRBJ1-2 TRBV27 - -
CASSPRTGRSGNTIYF TGTGCCAGTAGTCCACGGACAGGCCGATCTGGAAACACCATATATTTT TRBJ1-3 TRBV19 - TRBD1
CASSGSDRIYGYTF TGTGCCAGTAGTGGGTCGGACAGGATATATGGCTACACCTTC TRBJ1-2 TRBV19 - TRBD1
CASSAPSTDTQYF TGTGCCAGCAGTGCCCCTAGCACAGATACGCAGTATTTT TRBJ2-3 TRBV2 - -
CASIPDSQNSPLHF TGTGCCAGCATCCCCGACAGCCAAAATTCACCCCTCCACTTT TRBJ1-6 TRBV2 once -
CASSLGGSGQGTQYF TGTGCCAGCAGTTTAGGGGGTTCGGGTCAAGGGACCCAGTACTTC TRBJ2-5 TRBV28 - -
CASSVDYNEQFF TGTGCCAGCAGCGTAGACTACAATGAGCAGTTCTTC TRBJ2-1 TRBV9 - -
CASSGTGDTGELFF TGTGCCAGTTCCGGGACAGGGGACACCGGGGAGCTGTTTTTT TRBJ2-2 TRBV19 - TRBD1
CASSLAGAGTDTQYF TGTGCCAGCAGCTTAGCGGGGGCTGGCACAGATACGCAGTATTTT TRBJ2-3 TRBV7-3 - -
CASSPTGSNTGELLF TGTGCCAGCAGCCCCACAGGGAGTAACACCGGGGAGCTGCTTTTT TRBJ2-2 TRBV7-7 - -
CASSFRDRFDEQFF TGTGCCAGCAGCTTCCGGGACAGGTTCGATGAGCAGTTCTTC TRBJ2-1 TRBV7-3 - TRBD1
CASSDSGRGADTQYF TGTGCCAGCAGCGACAGCGGGAGAGGGGCAGATACGCAGTATTTT TRBJ2-3 TRBV2 few TRBD2
CASSIGTGTYEQYF TGTGCCAGTAGTATAGGGACAGGGACCTACGAGCAGTACTTC TRBJ2-7 TRBV19 - TRBD1
CASSSTGTSDNEQFF TGTGCCAGCAGCTCGACCGGGACTAGCGACAATGAGCAGTTCTTC TRBJ2-1 TRBV11-2 - TRBD2
CASIIPGEQFF TGTGCCTCCATAATCCCTGGTGAGCAGTTCTTC TRBJ2-1 TRBV30 - -
CASSNGQGAVYTF TGTGCCAGCAGTAACGGACAGGGGGCAGTCTACACCTTC TRBJ1-2 TRBV6-6 - TRBD1
CASSPGLALPSEQFF TGTGCCAGCAGCCCTGGACTAGCGTTGCCAAGTGAGCAGTTCTTC TRBJ2-1 TRBV7-9 - TRBD2
CAIRPGTQETQYF TGTGCCATCAGGCCGGGGACCCAAGAGACCCAGTACTTC TRBJ2-5 TRBV10-3 - -
CASSDPQWGRGYVYEQYF TGTGCCAGCAGTGACCCTCAATGGGGCAGGGGGTACGTCTACGAGCAGTACTTC TRBJ2-7 TRBV6-4 once TRBD1
CASRTGLNTEAFF TGTGCCAGCCGTACGGGGTTGAACACTGAAGCTTTCTTT TRBJ1-1 TRBV6-5 - -
CASSIGLAGAYEQYF TGTGCCAGTAGTATCGGACTAGCGGGGGCCTACGAGCAGTACTTC TRBJ2-7 TRBV19 - TRBD2
CASSPGLAGVETQYF TGCGCCAGCAGCCCGGGACTAGCGGGAGTAGAGACCCAGTACTTC TRBJ2-5 TRBV5-1 - TRBD2
CANSDRGRTDTQYF TGTGCCAACTCGGACAGGGGGAGGACAGATACGCAGTATTTT TRBJ2-3 TRBV28 - TRBD1
CASSLGDNEQFF TGTGCCAGCAGCTTAGGAGACAATGAGCAGTTCTTC TRBJ2-1 TRBV7-9 - -
CASSVRQGDNEKLFF TGTGCCAGCAGCGTACGGCAGGGGGATAATGAAAAACTGTTTTTT TRBJ1-4 TRBV9 - TRBD1
CASSQGGEQYF TGTGCCAGCAGCCAGGGAGGCGAGCAGTACTTC TRBJ2-7 TRBV5-4 - -
CASRKTVQSSYNEQFF TGTGCCAGCAGAAAGACAGTTCAAAGCTCCTACAATGAGCAGTTCTTC TRBJ2-1 TRBV2 - -
CASSSPGETQYF TGTGCCAGCAGTTCCCCGGGAGAGACCCAGTACTTC TRBJ2-5 TRBV28 - -
CASSQVQGRSNEQFF TGTGCCAGCAGCCAAGTTCAGGGTAGGAGCAATGAGCAGTTCTTC TRBJ2-1 TRBV14 - -
CATDSTGTGRSNQPQHF TGTGCCACCGATTCCACCGGGACCGGGCGTAGCAATCAGCCCCAGCATTTT TRBJ1-5 TRBV10-3 few -